The entry below gives a single T cell receptor (beta chain) sequence along with its context. The antigen remains undetermined. cDNA reverse transcribed from extracted RNA served as the sequencing template. Data came from immunoSEQ multiplex PCR; TCRdb stores just in-frame clones and leaves some out. The sample has about 200,000 clones; about 53% are singletons. Lesional scalp punch biopsies and peripheral blood came from alopecia areata patients. The data are from a study of CD8+ T cells in alopecia areata. Study information: Administration of oral tofacitinib to treated patients was at 5 to 10 mg twice daily. Dosing spanned 6 to 18 months on tofacitinib, then 6 months off drug.

Study-level points and caveats: Higher clonality than in normal scalp was seen in lesional scalp, especially alopecia totalis/universalis.

V dropped 4 bases and J dropped 5; count of bases not matched to a gene: 9. The germline CDR1 and CDR2 sequences are SGHRS and YFSETQ. This CDR3 has 15 amino acids. This chain links TRBV5-1 with TRBJ2-5; TRBD1 aligns across 9 bases. This specimen was CD4+ T cells sorted from blood, taken at week 0. This receptor was obtained from a human donor with alopecia areata. In nucleotides, the CDR3 is TGCGCCAGCAGCGCCCTAGGACAGGGGTGGGAGACCCAGTACTTC. Amino acids: CASSALGQGWETQYF. Full variable domain (outside the CDR3, taken from reference TRBV5-1 and TRBJ2-5): KAGVTQTPRYLIKTRGQQVTLSCSPISGHRSVSWYQQTPGQGLQFLFEYFSETQRNKGNFPGRFSGRQFSNSRSEMNVSTLELGDSALYLCASSALGQGWETQYFGPGTRLLVL.